This T cell receptor beta chain was sequenced during a study of OX40 agonist ivuxolimab in advanced cancers. Per germline, CDR1 MDHEN and CDR2 SYDVKM. The CDR3 has 17 amino acids. V was cut by 5 bases and J by 3 bases, with 23 bases left in between. Data came from immunoSEQ multiplex PCR; TCRdb stores just in-frame clones and leaves some out. The sample consists of 25,000 to 35,000 clones, around 80% of them appearing once. This TCR derives from an adult with an advanced solid tumor such as melanoma, head and neck, liver or kidney cancer. The sample consisted of CD4+ or CD8+ T cells sorted from blood, taken in a trial of the OX40 agonist ivuxolimab. J is TRBJ2-7 and V is TRBV28; TRBD1 or TRBD2 may be the D gene (5 bases each). This chain's CDR3 is CASSTSGTPNDGYEQYF. CDR3 in DNA: TGTGCCAGCAGTACCTCCGGGACCCCTAACGATGGCTACGAGCAGTACTTC.